The clone carrying this T cell receptor beta chain turned up a few times. Its target is not known. TCRdb recomputed calls from the RACE reads with MiXCR, one row per CDR3 protein. The sample has 150,000 to 200,000 distinct CDR3 sequences, around 15% seen once. The sample is drawn from a study of human T cells and chemical hapten exposure. Study-level findings and limits: DPC sensitization left the count of TCRs above 1 in 1000 unchanged.

Time point given: patch test 1, 2 weeks after DPC sensitization. Treatment indicated: therapeutic diphenylcyclopropenone sensitization with weekly scalp DPC. Prior to each patch test being applied, blood was drawn. After removal of 0 bases from V and 9 bases from J, the junction contained 6 bases not matched to a gene. This CDR3 has 15 amino acids. Germline V CDR1 and CDR2: SGHNT, YYREEE (reference sequence). The clonotype comes from a woman aged 25 to 39 with alopecia areata. Some clones in this sample may be carry-over from other donors' samples. The chain has TRBV5-4 and TRBJ2-1, with TRBD2 identical over 10 bases. Sequencing used whole blood, obtained in connection with sensitization to the hapten diphenylcyclopropenone (DPC). The CDR3 DNA reads TGTGCCAGCAGCTTGGCAAGCGGGGGGGCACGTGAGCAGTTCTTC. Translated, it gives CASSLASGGAREQFF.